Shown below are 17 T cell receptor beta chains from a single sample sequenced in a study of beta chain features in type 1 diabetes. These receptors' targets are unknown. Every bit of the isolated RNA underwent reverse transcription, so sequencing read expressed TCRB transcripts. Sequencing was performed with immunoSEQ multiplex PCR; in TCRdb, only in-frame clones are kept and a portion is missing. Here the sample spans 20,000 to 25,000 clones, more than 65% being singletons. Study-wide results and caveats: Shorter TCRB CDR3s, moderately but significantly so, were found in Type 1 diabetes patients in all four CD4+ subsets.

Sequenced input: stem cell memory CD4+ T cells from blood. The receptors derive from a woman between 40 and 50 years old with type 1 diabetes.

The chain combines TRBV15 with TRBJ1-2; D may be TRBD1 (5 bases). The CDR3 runs 15 residues. The V gene's germline CDR1 is LNHNV and CDR2 YYDKDF (reference sequence). V shed 0 bases and J shed 6 bases, with 14 bases lying between them. CDR3 sequence reads: CATSRDGAVADGYTF. The CDR3 region has the DNA TGTGCCACCAGCAGAGATGGGGCCGTTGCAGATGGCTACACCTTC.

This chain uses TRBV19 with TRBJ2-7, with a tentative D call TRBD1 (6 bases). Deletions cut 4 bases from V and 0 bases from J, with 7 bases between. CDR3 length: 13 residues. Germline CDR1 and CDR2: LNHDA and SQIVND (reference sequence). CDR3 protein: CASSTQGSYEQYF. CDR3 DNA: TGTGCCAGTAGTACACAGGGCTCCTACGAGCAGTACTTC.

This chain joins TRBV4-1 and TRBJ1-2, with 9 bases aligning to TRBD1. After removal of 4 bases from V and 7 bases from J, the junction contained 16 bases not matched to a gene. CDR3 length equals 17 residues. The germline CDR1 and CDR2 sequences are MGHRA and YSYEKL. The CDR3 reads CASSPWTGEAYFGGYTF. DNA for the CDR3: TGCGCCAGCAGCCCCTGGACAGGGGAAGCTTATTTCGGTGGCTACACCTTC.

V gene TRBV4-2 combines with J gene TRBJ1-2, with 9 bases fitting TRBD1. The germline gives CDR1 LGHNA, CDR2 YNFKEQ. V was clipped by 5 bases and J by 6 bases; unmatched bases: 4. The CDR3 has 13 residues. The CDR3 loop reads CASSLGQGDGYTF. The DNA for the CDR3 is TGTGCCAGCAGCTTGGGACAGGGCGATGGCTACACCTTC.

CDR3 in amino acids: CASSLGTSGGQETQYF. The CDR3 DNA reads as TGCGCCAGCAGCTTGGGGACTAGCGGGGGTCAAGAGACCCAGTACTTC. The chain joins TRBV5-1 to TRBJ2-5, with TRBD2 matching over 13 bases. The germline V gene encodes CDR1 SGHRS and CDR2 YFSETQ. V shed 0 bases and J 2 bases; nucleotides not matched to a gene: 1. This CDR3 has 16 residues.

V usage is TRBV28 and J usage is TRBJ2-1; D is possibly TRBD2 (6 bases). With 6 bases removed from V and 4 bases from J, the gap between germline ends came to 16 bases. This CDR3 has 15 residues. Germline V gene sequence: CDR1 MDHEN, CDR2 SYDVKM. As DNA, the CDR3 is TGTGCCAGCAGAAGCAGCGGGCGGGGTTACAATGAGCAGTTCTTC. Translating it yields CASRSSGRGYNEQFF.

This chain links TRBV4-1 with TRBJ2-5; 7 bases line up with TRBD2. V lost 1 base and J lost 2; bases outside the gene matches: 13. The germline V gene has CDR1 MGHRA and CDR2 YSYEKL. The CDR3 sequence is 18 residues long. CDR3 DNA sequence: TGCGCCAGCAGCCAAGCTTCGGGGTCCTGGGGGGGGCAAGAGACCCAGTACTTC. Translated, it gives CASSQASGSWGGQETQYF.

The gene calls are TRBV7-9 and TRBJ1-4; D not resolved. Trimming took 5 bases from V and 6 from J, leaving 13 bases between them. Germline-derived CDR1 and CDR2 are SEHNR and FQNEAQ (reference sequence). This CDR3 contains 14 residues. The CDR3 nucleotides read TGTGCCAGCAGCACCCAGGTGTTAGATGAAAAACTGTTTTTT. Amino acid sequence: CASSTQVLDEKLFF.

This chain links TRBV30 with TRBJ2-5; D might be TRBD2 (5 bases). CDR1 is GTSNPN and CDR2 is SVGIG in the germline V gene (reference sequence). The CDR3 has 17 residues. Trimming cost V 3 bases and J 3 bases, with 23 bases left between them. The CDR3 protein is CAWSEERRRTGKETQYF. CDR3 coding DNA: TGTGCCTGGAGCGAAGAAAGGAGGAGGACGGGGAAAGAGACCCAGTACTTC.

This clone has just a few counts. The chain carries TRBV19 and TRBJ1-4; TRBD1 aligns across 7 bases. The V gene end was trimmed by 5 bases and the J gene end by 0 bases; junction bases not matched to a gene: 9. Looked up from germline, CDR1 is LNHDA and CDR2 is SQIVND (reference sequence). The length of the CDR3 is 17 residues. The CDR3 here is CASSVTGQTATNEKLFF. CDR3 in DNA: TGTGCCAGTAGTGTCACGGGACAGACGGCAACTAATGAAAAACTGTTTTTT.

The chain recombines TRBV7-9 with TRBJ2-3; TRBD2 matches at 8 bases. The CDR3 is made up of 16 amino acids. The V and J ends lost 2 bases and 5 bases, in that order; junction bases with no gene match: 9. Germline V gene lookup returns CDR1 SEHNR and CDR2 FQNEAQ (reference sequence). The CDR3 DNA reads as TGTGCCAGCAGCTTACAGAGTAGCGGGATTGGAGATACGCAGTATTTT. Encoded protein: CASSLQSSGIGDTQYF.

A few counts support this clone. V and J are TRBV18 and TRBJ2-7; unclear D gene. Per the germline V gene, CDR1 is KGHSH and CDR2 is LQKENI. This CDR3 is 13 amino acids long. With 3 bases removed from V and 0 bases from J, the gap between germline ends came to 6 bases. The CDR3: CASSPRSSYEQYF. Written as DNA, the CDR3 is TGTGCCAGCTCACCGAGGAGCTCCTACGAGCAGTACTTC.

The chain carries TRBV28 and TRBJ2-1, with D tentatively TRBD1 (7 bases). Germline CDR1 MDHEN, CDR2 SYDVKM. The CDR3 has 14 amino acids. V lost 6 bases to trimming and J lost 8 bases, with 17 bases between them. CDR3 sequence reads: CASRTQGWEDEQFF. The CDR3 nucleotides are TGTGCCAGCAGAACACAGGGGTGGGAGGATGAGCAGTTCTTC.

This rearrangement joins TRBV4-2 to TRBJ2-3; D perhaps matches TRBD1 (6 bases). The length of the CDR3 is 13 residues. V lost 1 base, J lost 10 bases, and 12 bases lay in between. Germline loops: CDR1 LGHNA, CDR2 YNFKEQ. The CDR3 sequence: CASSQGGQSAQYF. DNA for the CDR3: TGTGCCAGCAGCCAAGGAGGACAGTCCGCGCAGTATTTT.

V is TRBV7-2 and J is TRBJ1-5; no firm D call. This CDR3 is built from 15 residues. V lost 0 bases and J lost 2, with 8 bases in between. Germline assignment: CDR1 SGHTA and CDR2 FQGNSA. The CDR3, as DNA: TGTGCCAGCAGCTTAGCGCTAGGCCGCAATCAGCCCCAGCATTTT. Its protein product is CASSLALGRNQPQHF.

The chain combines TRBV18 with TRBJ1-1; 7 nucleotides match TRBD1. Per germline, CDR1 KGHSH and CDR2 LQKENI. J gave up 3 bases and V 2 bases, and 9 bases lay outside the gene matches. The CDR3 loop spans 16 amino acids. The CDR3 DNA is TGTGCCAGCTCACCAAGCGTAGGGGGCGGTGACACTGAAGCTTTCTTT. This translates into CASSPSVGGGDTEAFF.

The chain uses TRBV28 and TRBJ2-4; D might be TRBD1 (5 bases). Trimming removed 2 bases from V and 0 bases from J, with 11 bases in between. The CDR3 spans 16 residues. Germline CDR1 MDHEN, CDR2 SYDVKM. The CDR3 DNA reads TGTGCCAGCAGTTTACTAGGGGAACTAGCCAAAAACATTCAGTACTTC. Translating gives CASSLLGELAKNIQYF.